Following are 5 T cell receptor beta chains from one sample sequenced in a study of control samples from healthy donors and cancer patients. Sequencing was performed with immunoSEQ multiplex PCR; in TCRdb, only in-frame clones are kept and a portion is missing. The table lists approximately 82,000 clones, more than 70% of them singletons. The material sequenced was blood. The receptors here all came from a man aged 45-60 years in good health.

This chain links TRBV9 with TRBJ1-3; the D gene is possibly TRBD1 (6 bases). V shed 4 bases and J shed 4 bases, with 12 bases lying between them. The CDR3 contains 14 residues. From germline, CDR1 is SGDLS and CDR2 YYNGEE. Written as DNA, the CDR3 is TGTGCCAGCAGCCTCGGGACAACAGGAAACACCATATATTTT. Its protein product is CASSLGTTGNTIYF. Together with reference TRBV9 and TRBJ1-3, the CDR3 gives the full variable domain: DSGVTQTPKHLITATGQRVTLRCSPRSGDLSVYWYQQSLDQGLQFLIQYYNGEERAKGNILERFSAQQFPDLHSELNLSSLELGDSALYFCASSLGTTGNTIYFGEGSWLTVV.

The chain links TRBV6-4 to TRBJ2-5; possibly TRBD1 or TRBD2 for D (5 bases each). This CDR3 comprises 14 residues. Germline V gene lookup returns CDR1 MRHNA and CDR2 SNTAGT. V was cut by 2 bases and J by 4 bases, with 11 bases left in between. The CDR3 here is CASSDPGRIETQYF. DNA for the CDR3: TGTGCCAGCAGTGACCCGGGACGGATAGAGACCCAGTACTTC.

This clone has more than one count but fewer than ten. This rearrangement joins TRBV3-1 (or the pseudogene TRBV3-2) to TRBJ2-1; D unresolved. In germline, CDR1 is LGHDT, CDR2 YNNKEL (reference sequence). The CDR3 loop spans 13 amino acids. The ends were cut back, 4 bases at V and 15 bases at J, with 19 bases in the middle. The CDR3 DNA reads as TGTGCCAGCAGCCCCATAAAAGCTACCGAGGTGTTCTTC. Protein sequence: CASSPIKATEVFF.

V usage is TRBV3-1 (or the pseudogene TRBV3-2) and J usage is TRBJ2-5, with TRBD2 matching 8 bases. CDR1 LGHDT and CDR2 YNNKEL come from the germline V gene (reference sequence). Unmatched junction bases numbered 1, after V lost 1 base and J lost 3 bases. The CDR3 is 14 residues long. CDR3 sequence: CASSQALAEETQYF. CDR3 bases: TGTGCCAGCAGCCAAGCACTAGCGGAAGAGACCCAGTACTTC.

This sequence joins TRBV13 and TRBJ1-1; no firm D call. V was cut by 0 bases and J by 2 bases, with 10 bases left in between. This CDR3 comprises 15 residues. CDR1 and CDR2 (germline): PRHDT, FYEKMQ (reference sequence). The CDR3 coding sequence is TGTGCCAGCAGCTTAGGGGTTGGCAAAAACACTGAAGCTTTCTTT. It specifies CASSLGVGKNTEAFF.